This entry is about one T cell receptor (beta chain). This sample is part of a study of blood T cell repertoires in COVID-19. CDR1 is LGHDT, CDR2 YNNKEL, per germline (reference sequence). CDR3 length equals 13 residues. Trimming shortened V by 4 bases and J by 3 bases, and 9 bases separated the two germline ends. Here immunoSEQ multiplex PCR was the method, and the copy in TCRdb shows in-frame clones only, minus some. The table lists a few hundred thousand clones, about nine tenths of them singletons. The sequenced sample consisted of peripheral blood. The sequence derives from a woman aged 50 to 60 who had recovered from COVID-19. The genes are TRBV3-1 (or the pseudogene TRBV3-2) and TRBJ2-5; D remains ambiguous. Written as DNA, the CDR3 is TGTGCCAGCAGCCCTCTCTTTAAAGAGACCCAGTACTTC. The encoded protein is CASSPLFKETQYF.